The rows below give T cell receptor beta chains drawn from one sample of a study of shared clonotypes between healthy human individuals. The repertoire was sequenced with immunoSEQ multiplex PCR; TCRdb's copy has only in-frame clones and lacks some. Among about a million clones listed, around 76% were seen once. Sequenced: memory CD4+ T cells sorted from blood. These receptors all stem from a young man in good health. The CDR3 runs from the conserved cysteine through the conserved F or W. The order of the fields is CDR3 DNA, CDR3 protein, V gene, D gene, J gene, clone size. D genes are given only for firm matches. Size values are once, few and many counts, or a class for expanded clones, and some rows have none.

CDR3nt: TGCGCCAGCAGCCAGATGGGAGCCGGGACTACTAACAATGAGCAGTTCTTC; CDR3aa: CASSQMGAGTTNNEQFF; v_gene: TRBV4-3; d_gene: TRBD2; j_gene: TRBJ2-1; abundance: NA
CDR3nt: TGTGCCAGCAGCTCCGGGGGGACTAAAAGCACAGATACGCAGTATTTT; CDR3aa: CASSSGGTKSTDTQYF; v_gene: TRBV5-4; d_gene: TRBD2; j_gene: TRBJ2-3; abundance: NA
CDR3nt: TGTGCCAGCAGCTTAGCTATCCCGACGTCCGCCTGTGGCTACACCTTC; CDR3aa: CASSLAIPTSACGYTF; v_gene: TRBV7-9; d_gene: NA; j_gene: TRBJ1-2; abundance: NA
CDR3nt: TGTGCCAGCAGTCGGAGCGGGAGGGCCTACGAGCAGTACTTC; CDR3aa: CASSRSGRAYEQYF; v_gene: TRBV7-2; d_gene: TRBD2; j_gene: TRBJ2-7; abundance: NA
CDR3nt: TGTGCCTGGAGTATTAACAGGGGGGAGACCCAGTACTTC; CDR3aa: CAWSINRGETQYF; v_gene: TRBV30; d_gene: TRBD1; j_gene: TRBJ2-5; abundance: once
CDR3nt: TGTGCCAGTAGAGACAGGGAGGGTCAGCCCCAGCATTTT; CDR3aa: CASRDREGQPQHF; v_gene: TRBV6-1; d_gene: TRBD1; j_gene: TRBJ1-5; abundance: NA
CDR3nt: TGTGCCAGCAGCTTCGGGGGTACTAACTCCTACAATGAGCAGTTCTTC; CDR3aa: CASSFGGTNSYNEQFF; v_gene: TRBV7-2; d_gene: NA; j_gene: TRBJ2-1; abundance: NA
CDR3nt: TGTGCCAGCAGCTTAGATTTCGGCGGGAGAACGGTTGAGCAGTTCTTC; CDR3aa: CASSLDFGGRTVEQFF; v_gene: TRBV11-2; d_gene: TRBD2; j_gene: TRBJ2-1; abundance: NA
CDR3nt: TGTGCCAGGGGGACAGGGGGAAAGAGCAATCAGCCCCAGCATTTT; CDR3aa: CARGTGGKSNQPQHF; v_gene: TRBV28; d_gene: TRBD1; j_gene: TRBJ1-5; abundance: NA
CDR3nt: TGCAGCGTTGAAGATCCGGGAGACAGGGAGATCAATGAGCAGTTCTTC; CDR3aa: CSVEDPGDREINEQFF; v_gene: TRBV29-1; d_gene: NA; j_gene: TRBJ2-1; abundance: NA
CDR3nt: TGTGCCAGCTCACCCCAAGGGGGAGGCAATCAGCCCCAGCATTTT; CDR3aa: CASSPQGGGNQPQHF; v_gene: TRBV18; d_gene: NA; j_gene: TRBJ1-5; abundance: NA
CDR3nt: TGTGCCAGCAGGAAAGGTGCGGAGAATTCACCCCTCCACTTT; CDR3aa: CASRKGAENSPLHF; v_gene: TRBV6-1; d_gene: NA; j_gene: TRBJ1-6; abundance: NA
CDR3nt: TGTGCCAGTAGTAGCGGGGAGCGGGCCGGGGAGCTGTTTTTT; CDR3aa: CASSSGERAGELFF; v_gene: TRBV19; d_gene: NA; j_gene: TRBJ2-2; abundance: NA
CDR3nt: TGTGCCAGCTCACTGAGACAGGGAACCGGGGAGCTGTTTTTT; CDR3aa: CASSLRQGTGELFF; v_gene: TRBV18; d_gene: TRBD1; j_gene: TRBJ2-2; abundance: once
CDR3nt: TGTGCCAGCAGCTTGGGGGACAGGGGGGAAGAGACCCAGTACTTC; CDR3aa: CASSLGDRGEETQYF; v_gene: TRBV5-8; d_gene: TRBD1; j_gene: TRBJ2-5; abundance: NA
CDR3nt: TGTGCCAGCAGCCCCCGGGGCGTCGGTGAAAAACTGTTTTTT; CDR3aa: CASSPRGVGEKLFF; v_gene: TRBV6-6; d_gene: NA; j_gene: TRBJ1-4; abundance: NA
CDR3nt: TGTGCCAGCATGCGGGAGAGCACAGATACGCAGTATTTT; CDR3aa: CASMRESTDTQYF; v_gene: TRBV2; d_gene: TRBD2; j_gene: TRBJ2-3; abundance: once
CDR3nt: TGTGCCAGCAGCCACAAAGAGTGGGGGAATGAGCAGTTCTTC; CDR3aa: CASSHKEWGNEQFF; v_gene: TRBV7-2; d_gene: NA; j_gene: TRBJ2-1; abundance: many
CDR3nt: TGTGCCACCTTGGACAGGGGCTCCTATAATTCACCCCTCCACTTT; CDR3aa: CATLDRGSYNSPLHF; v_gene: TRBV6-5; d_gene: TRBD1; j_gene: TRBJ1-6; abundance: NA
CDR3nt: TGTGCCAGCAGCTCTCTAGCGGGAGGGGCCTACAATGAGCAGTTCTTC; CDR3aa: CASSSLAGGAYNEQFF; v_gene: TRBV7-2; d_gene: TRBD2; j_gene: TRBJ2-1; abundance: NA
CDR3nt: TGTGCCAGCAGCCCCACGTGGGGAGGGACTGAAAAACTGTTTTTT; CDR3aa: CASSPTWGGTEKLFF; v_gene: TRBV11-2; d_gene: NA; j_gene: TRBJ1-4; abundance: NA
CDR3nt: TGTGCCAGTAGTCCGACGGACGGAACAGGAGGCTACGAGCAGTACTTC; CDR3aa: CASSPTDGTGGYEQYF; v_gene: TRBV19; d_gene: NA; j_gene: TRBJ2-7; abundance: NA
CDR3nt: TGTGCCAGCAGTCGGGACAGGGGGCTAGAGCAGTACTTC; CDR3aa: CASSRDRGLEQYF; v_gene: TRBV6-6; d_gene: TRBD1; j_gene: TRBJ2-7; abundance: NA
CDR3nt: TGCGCCAGCAGCTTGTCTAGCGACGGATTCAATGAGCAGTTCTTC; CDR3aa: CASSLSSDGFNEQFF; v_gene: TRBV5-1; d_gene: NA; j_gene: TRBJ2-1; abundance: once
CDR3nt: TGTGCCAGCAGCCAACCAGGCTCTGGGGCCAACGTCCTGACTTTC; CDR3aa: CASSQPGSGANVLTF; v_gene: TRBV6-6; d_gene: NA; j_gene: TRBJ2-6; abundance: NA
CDR3nt: TGTGCCAGCAGTTTCCGGGCAATGGGTTCACCCCTCCACTTT; CDR3aa: CASSFRAMGSPLHF; v_gene: TRBV28; d_gene: NA; j_gene: TRBJ1-6; abundance: NA
CDR3nt: TGCGCCAGCACCCCTGGGGTCCAACAGGGGCGGAACACTGAAGCTTTCTTT; CDR3aa: CASTPGVQQGRNTEAFF; v_gene: TRBV4-1; d_gene: TRBD1; j_gene: TRBJ1-1; abundance: few
CDR3nt: TGCGCCAGCAGCTTGTATTTTTCCAGGTCCAGCTCCTACAATGAGCAGTTCTTC; CDR3aa: CASSLYFSRSSSYNEQFF; v_gene: TRBV5-1; d_gene: NA; j_gene: TRBJ2-1; abundance: NA
CDR3nt: TGCGCCAGCAGCCAAGAGGGGACAGGCTGGGGGGGCTACACCTTC; CDR3aa: CASSQEGTGWGGYTF; v_gene: TRBV4-1; d_gene: TRBD1; j_gene: TRBJ1-2; abundance: NA
CDR3nt: TGCGCCAGCAGCCCCGGACAGGGAAATTCACCCCTCCACTTT; CDR3aa: CASSPGQGNSPLHF; v_gene: TRBV5-1; d_gene: TRBD1; j_gene: TRBJ1-6; abundance: once
CDR3nt: TGTGCCAGCAGCCTAGGACAGGGTCGCTACGAGCAGTACTTC; CDR3aa: CASSLGQGRYEQYF; v_gene: TRBV5-6; d_gene: TRBD1; j_gene: TRBJ2-7; abundance: NA
CDR3nt: TGCGCCAGCAGCCTCGGACACGGATATGAAGGCACTGAAGCTTTCTTT; CDR3aa: CASSLGHGYEGTEAFF; v_gene: TRBV5-1; d_gene: NA; j_gene: TRBJ1-1; abundance: NA
CDR3nt: TGTGCCAGCAGTCCGCAGGACAGTGGGCAAGGTGAGCAGTTCTTC; CDR3aa: CASSPQDSGQGEQFF; v_gene: TRBV7-9; d_gene: NA; j_gene: TRBJ2-1; abundance: NA
CDR3nt: TGTGCCTGGAGTATCGGGGCTGCAGGATATCAGCCCCAGCATTTT; CDR3aa: CAWSIGAAGYQPQHF; v_gene: TRBV30; d_gene: NA; j_gene: TRBJ1-5; abundance: few
CDR3nt: TGCGCCAGCAGTGAGCCTAGCGGGGGGTCCAACTACGAGCAGTACTTC; CDR3aa: CASSEPSGGSNYEQYF; v_gene: TRBV10-2; d_gene: TRBD2; j_gene: TRBJ2-7; abundance: NA
CDR3nt: TGTGCCAGCCGCAGGAACACTGAAGCTTTCTTT; CDR3aa: CASRRNTEAFF; v_gene: TRBV2; d_gene: NA; j_gene: TRBJ1-1; abundance: few
CDR3nt: TGTGCCAGTAGTATAGCGAGCGGGGGACGTAGGGACAATGAGCAGTTCTTC; CDR3aa: CASSIASGGRRDNEQFF; v_gene: TRBV19; d_gene: TRBD2; j_gene: TRBJ2-1; abundance: NA
CDR3nt: TGTGCCAGCACCACAGGGGGCGAGAACTATGGCTACACCTTC; CDR3aa: CASTTGGENYGYTF; v_gene: TRBV18; d_gene: TRBD1; j_gene: TRBJ1-2; abundance: once
CDR3nt: TGTGCCAGCAGCCCCCGACAGGTGTCCTACGAGCAGTACTTC; CDR3aa: CASSPRQVSYEQYF; v_gene: TRBV9; d_gene: NA; j_gene: TRBJ2-7; abundance: NA
CDR3nt: TGTGCCAGCAGTTACATTGGGTTAGCGGTCAATGAGCAGTTCTTC; CDR3aa: CASSYIGLAVNEQFF; v_gene: TRBV6-6; d_gene: NA; j_gene: TRBJ2-1; abundance: NA
CDR3nt: TGTGCCAGCACAGCCGGGTCCTACGAGCAGTACTTC; CDR3aa: CASTAGSYEQYF; v_gene: TRBV2; d_gene: NA; j_gene: TRBJ2-7; abundance: few
CDR3nt: TGTGCCAGTAGTATCAGGAGGGGTTCACCCCTCCACTTT; CDR3aa: CASSIRRGSPLHF; v_gene: TRBV19; d_gene: NA; j_gene: TRBJ1-6; abundance: NA
CDR3nt: TGTGCCAGCAGCCCGGGGACTAGCGGACAAGAGACCCAGTACTTC; CDR3aa: CASSPGTSGQETQYF; v_gene: TRBV7-6; d_gene: TRBD2; j_gene: TRBJ2-5; abundance: NA
CDR3nt: TGCGCCAGCAGTGAGGGGGCTGGGGCCAACGTCCTGACTTTC; CDR3aa: CASSEGAGANVLTF; v_gene: TRBV10-1; d_gene: NA; j_gene: TRBJ2-6; abundance: NA
CDR3nt: TGTGCCAGCAGCTTGGGACCCGCGGGAGGCAATGAGCAGTTCTTC; CDR3aa: CASSLGPAGGNEQFF; v_gene: TRBV5-4; d_gene: TRBD2; j_gene: TRBJ2-1; abundance: NA
CDR3nt: TGCGCCAGCAGCGCCCAGTACACGGACGAGCAGTACTTC; CDR3aa: CASSAQYTDEQYF; v_gene: TRBV5-1; d_gene: NA; j_gene: TRBJ2-7; abundance: NA
CDR3nt: TGTGCCACCAGCAGAGATCGCCTAGCGGGGGCGGGCGAGCAGTACTTC; CDR3aa: CATSRDRLAGAGEQYF; v_gene: TRBV15; d_gene: TRBD2; j_gene: TRBJ2-7; abundance: NA
CDR3nt: TGTGCCAGCAGTGTAATTGGACTAGCGGGCCTGGAGACCCAGTACTTC; CDR3aa: CASSVIGLAGLETQYF; v_gene: TRBV28; d_gene: TRBD2; j_gene: TRBJ2-5; abundance: NA
CDR3nt: TGTGCCAGTACAGGAAACTCGGGGACCGGGGAGCTGTTTTTT; CDR3aa: CASTGNSGTGELFF; v_gene: TRBV19; d_gene: NA; j_gene: TRBJ2-2; abundance: NA
CDR3nt: TGTGCCAGCAGCTTAGCCGGCGGATCTCAAGAGACCCAGTACTTC; CDR3aa: CASSLAGGSQETQYF; v_gene: TRBV7-9; d_gene: NA; j_gene: TRBJ2-5; abundance: NA
CDR3nt: TGTGCCAGCAGCGGCTCCGGGACAGGGGGCGAGCAGTACTTC; CDR3aa: CASSGSGTGGEQYF; v_gene: TRBV7-9; d_gene: TRBD1; j_gene: TRBJ2-7; abundance: few
CDR3nt: TGTGCCAGCAGCCCCACGTGGGGTCCAGAGACCCAGTACTTC; CDR3aa: CASSPTWGPETQYF; v_gene: TRBV7-8; d_gene: NA; j_gene: TRBJ2-5; abundance: NA
CDR3nt: TGTGCCAGCAGCTTGTTTCGAGATCATGGTCAGCCCCAGCATTTT; CDR3aa: CASSLFRDHGQPQHF; v_gene: TRBV5-6; d_gene: NA; j_gene: TRBJ1-5; abundance: NA